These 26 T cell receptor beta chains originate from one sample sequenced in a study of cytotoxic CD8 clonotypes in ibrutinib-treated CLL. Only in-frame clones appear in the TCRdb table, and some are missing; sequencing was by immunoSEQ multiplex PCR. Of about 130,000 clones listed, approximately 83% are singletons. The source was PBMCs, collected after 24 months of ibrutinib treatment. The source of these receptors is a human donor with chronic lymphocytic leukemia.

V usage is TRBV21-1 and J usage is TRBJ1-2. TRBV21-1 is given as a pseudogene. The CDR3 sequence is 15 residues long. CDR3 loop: CASSGLPGTSTGYTF. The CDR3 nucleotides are TGTGCCAGCAGCGGACTACCCGGGACATCCACGGGCTACACCTTC.

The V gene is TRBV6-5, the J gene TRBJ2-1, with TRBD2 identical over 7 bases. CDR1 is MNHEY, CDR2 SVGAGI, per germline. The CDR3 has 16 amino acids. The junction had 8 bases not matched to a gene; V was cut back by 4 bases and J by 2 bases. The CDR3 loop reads CASSSGRLAAYNEQFF. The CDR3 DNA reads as TGTGCCAGCAGTTCTGGCAGGCTAGCGGCCTACAATGAGCAGTTCTTC.

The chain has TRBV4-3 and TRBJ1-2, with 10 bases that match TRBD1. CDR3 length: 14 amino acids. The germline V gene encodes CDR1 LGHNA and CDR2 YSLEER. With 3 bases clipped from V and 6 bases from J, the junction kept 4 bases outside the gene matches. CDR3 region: CASSHTGQGDGYTF. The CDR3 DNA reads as TGCGCCAGCAGCCATACCGGACAGGGGGATGGCTACACCTTC.

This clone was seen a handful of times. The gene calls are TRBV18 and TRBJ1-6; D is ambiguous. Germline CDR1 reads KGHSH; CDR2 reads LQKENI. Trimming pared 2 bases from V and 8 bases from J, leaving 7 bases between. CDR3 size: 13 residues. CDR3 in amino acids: CASSPAGDSPLHF. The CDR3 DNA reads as TGTGCCAGCTCACCAGCCGGGGATTCACCCCTCCACTTT.

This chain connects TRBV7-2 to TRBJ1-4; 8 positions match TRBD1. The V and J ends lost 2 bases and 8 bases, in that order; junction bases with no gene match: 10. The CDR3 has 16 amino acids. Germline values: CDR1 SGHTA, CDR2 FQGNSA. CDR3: CASSLTQGAGGEKLFF. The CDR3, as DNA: TGTGCCAGCAGCTTAACCCAGGGGGCGGGTGGAGAAAAACTGTTTTTT.

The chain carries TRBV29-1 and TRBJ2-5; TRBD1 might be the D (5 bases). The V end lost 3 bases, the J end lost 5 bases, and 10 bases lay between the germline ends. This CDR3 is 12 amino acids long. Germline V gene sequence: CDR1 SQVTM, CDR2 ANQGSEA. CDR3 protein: CSVEQGRETQYF. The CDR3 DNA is TGCAGCGTTGAGCAGGGAAGGGAGACCCAGTACTTC.

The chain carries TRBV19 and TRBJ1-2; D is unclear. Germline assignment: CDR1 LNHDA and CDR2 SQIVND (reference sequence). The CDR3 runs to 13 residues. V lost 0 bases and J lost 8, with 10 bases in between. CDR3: CASSIDLASGYTF. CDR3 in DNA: TGTGCCAGTAGTATAGATCTGGCATCCGGCTACACCTTC.

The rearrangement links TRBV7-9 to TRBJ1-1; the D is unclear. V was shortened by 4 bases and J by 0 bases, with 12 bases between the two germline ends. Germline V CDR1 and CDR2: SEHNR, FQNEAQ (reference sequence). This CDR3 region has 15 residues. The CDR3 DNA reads TGTGCCAGCAGCTCTGAGGAGACGTTGAACACTGAAGCTTTCTTT. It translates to CASSSEETLNTEAFF.

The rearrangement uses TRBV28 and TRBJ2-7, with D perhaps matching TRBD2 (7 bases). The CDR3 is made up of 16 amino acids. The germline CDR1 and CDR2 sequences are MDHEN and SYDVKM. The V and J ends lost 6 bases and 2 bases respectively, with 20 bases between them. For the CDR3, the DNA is TGTGCCAGCAGCCAGGGAGGGGCAGGGGATCCCTACGAGCAGTACTTC. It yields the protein CASSQGGAGDPYEQYF.

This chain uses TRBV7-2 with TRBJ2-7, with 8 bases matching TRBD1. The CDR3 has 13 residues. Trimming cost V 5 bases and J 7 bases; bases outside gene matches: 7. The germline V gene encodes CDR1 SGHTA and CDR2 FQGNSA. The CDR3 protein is CASSPGTGPEQYF. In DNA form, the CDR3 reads TGTGCCAGCAGCCCCGGGACAGGTCCTGAGCAGTACTTC.

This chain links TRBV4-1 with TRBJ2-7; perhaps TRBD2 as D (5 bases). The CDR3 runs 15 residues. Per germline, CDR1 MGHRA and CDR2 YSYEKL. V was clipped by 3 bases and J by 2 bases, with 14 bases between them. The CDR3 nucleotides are TGCGCCAGCAGCCACCCTGAGCGGAGAACCTACGAGCAGTACTTC. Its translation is CASSHPERRTYEQYF.

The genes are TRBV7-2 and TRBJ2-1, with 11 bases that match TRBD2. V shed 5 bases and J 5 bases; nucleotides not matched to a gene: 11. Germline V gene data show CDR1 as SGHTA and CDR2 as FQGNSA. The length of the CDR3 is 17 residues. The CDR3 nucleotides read TGTGCCAGCAGCCCGGGGAGACTAGCGGGGTGGCACAATGAGCAGTTCTTC. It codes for CASSPGRLAGWHNEQFF.

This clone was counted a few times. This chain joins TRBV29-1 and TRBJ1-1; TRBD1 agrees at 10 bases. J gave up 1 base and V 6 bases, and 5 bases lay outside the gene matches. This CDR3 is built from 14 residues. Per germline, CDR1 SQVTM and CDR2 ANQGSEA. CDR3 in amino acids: CSVTWTGGNTEAFF. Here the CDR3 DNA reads TGCAGCGTGACTTGGACAGGGGGGAACACTGAAGCTTTCTTT.

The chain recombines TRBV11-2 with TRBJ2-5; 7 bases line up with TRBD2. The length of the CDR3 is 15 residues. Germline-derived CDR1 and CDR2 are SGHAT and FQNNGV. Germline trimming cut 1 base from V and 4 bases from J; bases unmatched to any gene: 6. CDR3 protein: CASSLGGRGGETQYF. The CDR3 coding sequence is TGTGCCAGCAGCTTAGGGGGGAGGGGTGGAGAGACCCAGTACTTC.

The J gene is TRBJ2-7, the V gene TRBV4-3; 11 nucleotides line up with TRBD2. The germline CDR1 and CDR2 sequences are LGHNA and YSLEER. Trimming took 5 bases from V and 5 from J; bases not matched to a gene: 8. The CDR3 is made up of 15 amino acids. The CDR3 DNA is TGCGCCAGCAGCGGACTAGCGGGCGCGTCCCACGAGCAGTACTTC. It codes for CASSGLAGASHEQYF.

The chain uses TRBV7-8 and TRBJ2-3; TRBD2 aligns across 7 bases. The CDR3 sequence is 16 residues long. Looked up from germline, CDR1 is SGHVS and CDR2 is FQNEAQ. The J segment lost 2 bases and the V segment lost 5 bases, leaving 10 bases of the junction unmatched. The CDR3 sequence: CASSRRVGLNTDTQYF. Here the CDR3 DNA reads TGTGCCAGCAGCCGGAGGGTGGGACTAAACACAGATACGCAGTATTTT. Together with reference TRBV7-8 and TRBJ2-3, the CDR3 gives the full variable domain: GAGVSQSPRYKVAKRGQDVALRCDPISGHVSLFWYQQALGQGPEFLTYFQNEAQLDKSGLPSDRFFAERPEGSVSTLKIQRTQQEDSAVYLCASSRRVGLNTDTQYFGPGTRLTVL.

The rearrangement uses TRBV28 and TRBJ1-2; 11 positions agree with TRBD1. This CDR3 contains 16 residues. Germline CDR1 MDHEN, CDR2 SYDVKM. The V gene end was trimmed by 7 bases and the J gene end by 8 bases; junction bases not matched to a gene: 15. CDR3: CASIQAGTGGSSGYTF. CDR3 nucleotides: TGTGCCAGCATCCAAGCCGGGACAGGGGGTTCTAGCGGCTACACCTTC.

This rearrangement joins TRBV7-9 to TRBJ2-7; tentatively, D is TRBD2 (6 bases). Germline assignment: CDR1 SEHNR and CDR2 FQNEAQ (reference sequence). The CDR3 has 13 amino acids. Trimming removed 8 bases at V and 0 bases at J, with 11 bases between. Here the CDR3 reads CASGRAGSYEQYF. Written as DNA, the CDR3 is TGTGCCAGCGGTCGAGCGGGCTCCTACGAGCAGTACTTC.

The CDR3, as DNA: TGTGCCAGCAGTGACTCTCCAGCTTACGGCCCCTACGAGCAGTACTTC. Amino acids: CASSDSPAYGPYEQYF. V is TRBV6-4 and J is TRBJ2-7; no clear D. With 0 bases removed from V and 2 bases from J, the gap between germline ends came to 14 bases. Germline-derived CDR1 and CDR2 are MRHNA and SNTAGT. The CDR3 has 16 amino acids.

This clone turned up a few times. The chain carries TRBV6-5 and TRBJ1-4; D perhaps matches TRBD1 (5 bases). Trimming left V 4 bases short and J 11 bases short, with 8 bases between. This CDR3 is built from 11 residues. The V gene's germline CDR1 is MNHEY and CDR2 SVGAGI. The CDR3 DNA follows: TGTGCCAGCAGTTCCGGGACTAAACTGTTTTTT. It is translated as CASSSGTKLFF.

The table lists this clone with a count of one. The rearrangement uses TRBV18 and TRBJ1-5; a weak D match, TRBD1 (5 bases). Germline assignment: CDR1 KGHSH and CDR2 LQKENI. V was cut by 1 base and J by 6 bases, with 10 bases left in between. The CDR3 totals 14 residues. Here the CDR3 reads CASSPLQGGQPQHF. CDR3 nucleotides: TGTGCCAGCTCACCACTTCAGGGTGGTCAGCCCCAGCATTTT. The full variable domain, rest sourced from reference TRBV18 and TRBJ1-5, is NAGVMQNPRHLVRRRGQEARLRCSPMKGHSHVYWYRQLPEEGLKFMVYLQKENIIDESGMPKERFSAEFPKEGPSILRIQQVVRGDSAAYFCASSPLQGGQPQHFGDGTRLSIL.

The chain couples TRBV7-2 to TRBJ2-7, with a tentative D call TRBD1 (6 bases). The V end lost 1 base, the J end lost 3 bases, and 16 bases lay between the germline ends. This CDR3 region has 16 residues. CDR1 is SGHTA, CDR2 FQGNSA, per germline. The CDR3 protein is CASSLDRAPSFYEQYF. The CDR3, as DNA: TGTGCCAGCAGCTTAGACAGGGCTCCGAGTTTCTACGAGCAGTACTTC.

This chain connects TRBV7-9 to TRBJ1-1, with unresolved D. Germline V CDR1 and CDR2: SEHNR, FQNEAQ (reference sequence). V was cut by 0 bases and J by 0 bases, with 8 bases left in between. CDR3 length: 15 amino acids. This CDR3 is CASSLALGMNTEAFF. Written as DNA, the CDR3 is TGTGCCAGCAGCTTAGCGCTCGGCATGAACACTGAAGCTTTCTTT.

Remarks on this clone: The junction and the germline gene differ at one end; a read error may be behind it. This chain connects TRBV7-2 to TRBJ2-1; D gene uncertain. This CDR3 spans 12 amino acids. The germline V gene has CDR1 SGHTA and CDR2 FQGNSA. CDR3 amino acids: CASSRDYTEQFF. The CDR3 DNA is TGTGCCAGCTCAAGGGATTACACTGAGCAGTTCTTC.

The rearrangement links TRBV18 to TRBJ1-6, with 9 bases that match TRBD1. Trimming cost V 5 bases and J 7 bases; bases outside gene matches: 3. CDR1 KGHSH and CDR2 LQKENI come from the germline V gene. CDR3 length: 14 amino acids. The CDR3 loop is CASSVGQGNSPLHF. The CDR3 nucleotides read TGTGCCAGCTCAGTCGGACAGGGGAATTCACCCCTCCACTTT.

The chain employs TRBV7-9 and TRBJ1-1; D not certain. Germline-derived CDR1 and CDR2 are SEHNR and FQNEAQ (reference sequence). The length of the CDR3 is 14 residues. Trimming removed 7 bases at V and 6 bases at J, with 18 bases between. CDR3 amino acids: CASNRDSGLSEAFF. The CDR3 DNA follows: TGTGCCAGCAATCGCGACTCGGGTTTGTCTGAAGCTTTCTTT.